These T cell receptor beta chains were read from a single sample in a study of vaccination and CD4 T cells after COVID-19. Their specific antigens are unknown. MiXCR, applied by TCRdb to the PCR reads, yields one record per CDR3 protein. The table includes over 9,000 distinct CDR3 sequences, around a third detected once. The sequencing sample was made of CD4+ T cells from blood, cultured in vitro. The receptors stem from a human donor in good health. The CDR3 runs from the conserved cysteine through the conserved F or W. A D gene is named only where the DNA matches it firmly. Where a row states a size, it is once, few, many or the class of an expanded clone; other rows omit it.

j_gene	d_gene	v_gene	abundance	CDR3aa	CDR3nt
TRBJ2-4	-	TRBV7-2	few	CASSLGFPNIQYF	TGTGCCAGCAGCTTGGGTTTCCCAAACATTCAGTACTTC
TRBJ2-7	-	TRBV5-1	-	CASSFGERVSYEQYF	TGCGCCAGCAGCTTCGGCGAGCGGGTGAGCTACGAGCAGTACTTC
TRBJ2-5	TRBD1	TRBV18	-	CASSPPGRGLTETQYF	TGTGCCAGCTCACCGCCAGGCAGGGGGCTTACGGAGACCCAGTACTTC
TRBJ1-2	-	TRBV9	-	CASSVGNQANYGYTF	TGTGCCAGCAGCGTAGGGAACCAAGCCAACTATGGCTACACCTTC
TRBJ1-2	-	TRBV6-1	few	CASSTPGGDGYTF	TGTGCCAGCAGCACCCCAGGAGGCGATGGCTACACCTTC
TRBJ2-7	TRBD2	TRBV20-1	-	CSAREGGGLAGYEQYF	TGCAGTGCTAGAGAAGGTGGGGGACTAGCGGGATACGAGCAGTACTTC
TRBJ2-1	TRBD2	TRBV20-1	few	CSAGTSGGYNEQFF	TGCAGTGCTGGGACTAGCGGGGGCTACAATGAGCAGTTCTTC
TRBJ1-6	TRBD1	TRBV6-1	few	CASRVGQGGSSPLHF	TGTGCCAGCAGAGTGGGACAGGGGGGAAGTTCACCCCTCCACTTT
TRBJ2-5	TRBD1	TRBV27	medium-sized	CASSHRGQETQYF	TGTGCCAGCAGCCACAGGGGGCAGGAGACCCAGTACTTC
TRBJ2-7	-	TRBV7-8	-	CASSFERTSYEQYF	TGTGCCAGCAGCTTTGAGCGGACCTCCTACGAGCAGTACTTC
TRBJ2-4	-	TRBV20-1	-	CSARMTGRAKNIQYF	TGCAGTGCTAGAATGACGGGAAGAGCCAAAAACATTCAGTACTTC
TRBJ2-7	TRBD2	TRBV20-1	-	CSASSGLAGFNYEQYF	TGCAGTGCTAGTTCGGGACTAGCGGGTTTTAACTACGAGCAGTACTTC
TRBJ2-6	TRBD1	TRBV7-8	few	CASSGFRDRVGSGANVLTF	TGTGCCAGCAGTGGATTCCGGGACAGGGTAGGCTCTGGGGCCAACGTCCTGACTTTC
TRBJ2-7	-	TRBV30	-	CALGGGGYEQYF	TGTGCCCTTGGGGGAGGGGGCTACGAGCAGTACTTC
TRBJ1-1	-	TRBV19	few	CASSIPQGNTEAFF	TGTGCCAGTAGTATCCCTCAGGGGAACACTGAAGCTTTCTTT
TRBJ2-3	-	TRBV12-3/TRBV12-4	few	CASSLRQDTDTQYF	TGTGCCAGCAGTTTACGGCAGGACACAGATACGCAGTATTTT
TRBJ2-3	TRBD2	TRBV12-3/TRBV12-4	-	CASSLRAGGSDTQYF	TGTGCCAGCAGTTTAAGAGCGGGGGGCTCAGATACGCAGTATTTT
TRBJ1-2	-	TRBV12-3/TRBV12-4	few	CASRRDGPFYGYTF	TGTGCCAGCAGACGGGACGGGCCTTTCTATGGCTACACCTTC
TRBJ2-2	-	TRBV20-1	few	CSARATVWTGELFF	TGCAGTGCCCGGGCAACAGTTTGGACCGGGGAGCTGTTTTTT
TRBJ2-1	TRBD2	TRBV20-1	-	CSARGTSGGVYNEQFF	TGCAGTGCTAGAGGGACTAGCGGGGGAGTTTACAATGAGCAGTTCTTC
TRBJ2-7	-	TRBV20-1	-	CSARSGSRTYEQYF	TGCAGTGCTAGATCGGGCTCTCGGACCTACGAGCAGTACTTC
TRBJ1-2	TRBD1	TRBV6-1	-	CASRRDRGGYTF	TGTGCCAGCAGACGAGACAGGGGAGGCTACACCTTC
TRBJ2-7	TRBD1	TRBV5-1	-	CASSLAGQGANEQYF	TGCGCCAGCAGCTTGGCGGGACAGGGGGCAAACGAGCAGTACTTC
TRBJ1-2	-	TRBV9	once	CASSASRVGNGYTF	TGTGCCAGCAGCGCCTCCCGGGTGGGAAATGGCTACACCTTC
TRBJ1-2	-	TRBV28	-	CASTTDSGVYGYTF	TGTGCCAGCACCACCGATTCGGGAGTCTATGGCTACACCTTC
TRBJ2-3	TRBD2	TRBV5-1	-	CASMLAGVDTQYF	TGCGCCAGCATGCTAGCGGGAGTGGATACGCAGTATTTT
TRBJ1-1	-	TRBV27	-	CASSYKGGVTEAFF	TGTGCCAGCAGCTACAAGGGGGGAGTCACTGAAGCTTTCTTT
TRBJ2-7	-	TRBV29-1	once	CSVVGRSSYEQYF	TGCAGCGTTGTAGGCAGAAGCTCCTACGAGCAGTACTTC
TRBJ1-1	-	TRBV7-9	few	CASSLDRSTEAFF	TGTGCCAGCAGCTTAGATCGGAGCACTGAAGCTTTCTTT
TRBJ1-2	-	TRBV21-1	medium-sized	CARGAGAGYGYTF	TGTGCCAGGGGAGCGGGGGCGGGCTATGGCTACACCTTC
TRBJ2-7	-	TRBV7-2	-	CASSFSRGAGSGEQYF	TGTGCCAGCAGCTTTAGCCGGGGGGCGGGATCGGGCGAGCAGTACTTC